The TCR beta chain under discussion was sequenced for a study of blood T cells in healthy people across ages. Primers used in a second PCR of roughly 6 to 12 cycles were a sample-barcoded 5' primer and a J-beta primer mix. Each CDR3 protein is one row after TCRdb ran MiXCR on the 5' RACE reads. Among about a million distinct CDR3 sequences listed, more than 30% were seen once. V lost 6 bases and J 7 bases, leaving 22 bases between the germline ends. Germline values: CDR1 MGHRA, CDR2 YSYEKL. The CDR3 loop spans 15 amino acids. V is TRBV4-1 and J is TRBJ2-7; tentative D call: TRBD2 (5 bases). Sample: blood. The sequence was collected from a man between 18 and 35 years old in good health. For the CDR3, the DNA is TGCGCCAGCAGTCCAAACGGACTCCCCTACAATGAGCAGTACTTC. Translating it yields CASSPNGLPYNEQYF.